The source of this TCR beta chain is a study of T cells in women clearing cervical HPV infection. A remark on this clone: The CDR3 goes on 3 residues after the read ends, and that part is filled in from the germline J gene.

The data were produced by immunoSEQ multiplex PCR, yet TCRdb's version contains in-frame clones alone and is incomplete. In all, the sample yields under 50,000 clones. With 4 bases removed from V and 4 bases from J, the gap between germline ends came to 7 bases. The CDR3 is 12 amino acids. Per germline, CDR1 KGHDR and CDR2 SFDVKD. The chain links TRBV24-1 to TRBJ2-7; D is uncertain. This clonotype was obtained from a woman between 18 and 70 years old with a cervical HPV16 infection that either progressed to CIN3+ or cleared (not recorded which). The sequenced sample consisted of blood buffy coat. The CDR3 reads CATSEPGYEQYF. CDR3 DNA, as far as it was read: TGTGCCACCAGTGAACCGGGTTACGAG.